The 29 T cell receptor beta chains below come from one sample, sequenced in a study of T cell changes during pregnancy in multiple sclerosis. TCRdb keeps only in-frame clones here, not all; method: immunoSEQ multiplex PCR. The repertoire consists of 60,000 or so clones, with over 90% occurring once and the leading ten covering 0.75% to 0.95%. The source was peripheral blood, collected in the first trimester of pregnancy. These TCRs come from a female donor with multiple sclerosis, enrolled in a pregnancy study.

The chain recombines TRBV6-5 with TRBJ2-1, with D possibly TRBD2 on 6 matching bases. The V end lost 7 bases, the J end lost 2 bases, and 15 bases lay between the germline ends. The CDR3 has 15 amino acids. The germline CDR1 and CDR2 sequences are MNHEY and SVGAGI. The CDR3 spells CASNPLAPPYNEQFF. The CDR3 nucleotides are TGTGCCAGCAACCCGCTAGCGCCCCCCTACAATGAGCAGTTCTTC.

DNA for the CDR3: TGCGCCAGCAGCTTGGGACTAGCGGGCCTCACAGATACGCAGTATTTT. Residues: CASSLGLAGLTDTQYF. The V and J genes are TRBV5-1 and TRBJ2-3; 10 bases agree with TRBD2. The CDR3 has 16 residues. In germline, CDR1 is SGHRS, CDR2 YFSETQ. Trimming cost V 0 bases and J 2 bases; bases outside gene matches: 3.

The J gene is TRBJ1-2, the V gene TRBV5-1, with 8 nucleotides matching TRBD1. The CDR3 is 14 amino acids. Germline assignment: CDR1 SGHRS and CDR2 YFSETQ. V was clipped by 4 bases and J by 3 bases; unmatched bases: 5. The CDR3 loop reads CASSVTGADYGYTF. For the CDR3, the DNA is TGCGCCAGCAGCGTGACAGGGGCGGACTATGGCTACACCTTC.

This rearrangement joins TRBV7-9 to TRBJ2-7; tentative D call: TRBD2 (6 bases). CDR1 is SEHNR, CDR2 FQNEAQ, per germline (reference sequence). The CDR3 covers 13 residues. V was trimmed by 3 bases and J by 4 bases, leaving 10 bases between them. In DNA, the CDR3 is TGTGCCAGCAGCTTCCCCAGCGGGTACGAGCAGTACTTC. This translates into CASSFPSGYEQYF. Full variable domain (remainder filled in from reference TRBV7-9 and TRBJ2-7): DTGVSQNPRHKITKRGQNVTFRCDPISEHNRLYWYRQTLGQGPEFLTYFQNEAQLEKSRLLSDRFSAERPKGSFSTLEIQRTEQGDSAMYLCASSFPSGYEQYFGPGTRLTVT.

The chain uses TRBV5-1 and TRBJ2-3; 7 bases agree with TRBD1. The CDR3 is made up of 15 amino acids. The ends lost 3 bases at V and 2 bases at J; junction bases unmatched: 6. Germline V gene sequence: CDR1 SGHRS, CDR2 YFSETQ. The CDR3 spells CASSSTGLPTDTQYF. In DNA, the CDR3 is TGCGCCAGCAGCTCGACAGGGCTCCCCACAGATACGCAGTATTTT.

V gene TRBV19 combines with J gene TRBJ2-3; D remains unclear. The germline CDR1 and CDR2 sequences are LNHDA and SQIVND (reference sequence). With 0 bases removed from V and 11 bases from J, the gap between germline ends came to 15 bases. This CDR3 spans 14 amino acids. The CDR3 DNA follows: TGTGCCAGTAGTATAGATCTGGGTCCGAGGAAGCAGTATTTT. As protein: CASSIDLGPRKQYF. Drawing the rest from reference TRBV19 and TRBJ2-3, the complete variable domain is DGGITQSPKYLFRKEGQNVTLSCEQNLNHDAMYWYRQDPGQGLRLIYYSQIVNDFQKGDIAEGYSVSREKKESFPLTVTSAQKNPTAFYLCASSIDLGPRKQYFGPGTRLTVL.

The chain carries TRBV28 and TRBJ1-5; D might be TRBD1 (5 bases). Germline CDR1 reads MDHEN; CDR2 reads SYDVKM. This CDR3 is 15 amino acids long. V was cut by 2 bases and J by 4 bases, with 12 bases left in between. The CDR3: CASSLEAGGNQPQHF. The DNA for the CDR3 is TGTGCCAGCAGTTTAGAAGCCGGGGGGAATCAGCCCCAGCATTTT.

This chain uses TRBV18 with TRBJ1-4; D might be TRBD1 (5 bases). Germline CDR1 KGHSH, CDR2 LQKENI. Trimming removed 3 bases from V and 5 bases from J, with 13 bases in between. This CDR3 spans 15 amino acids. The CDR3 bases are TGTGCCAGCTCACCCACCCAGGGTCTGAATGAAAAACTGTTTTTT. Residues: CASSPTQGLNEKLFF.

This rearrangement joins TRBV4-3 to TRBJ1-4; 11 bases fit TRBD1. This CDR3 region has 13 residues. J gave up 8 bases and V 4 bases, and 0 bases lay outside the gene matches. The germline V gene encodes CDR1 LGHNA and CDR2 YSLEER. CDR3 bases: TGCGCCAGCAGCCGGGACAGGGGGGAAAAACTGTTTTTT. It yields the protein CASSRDRGEKLFF.

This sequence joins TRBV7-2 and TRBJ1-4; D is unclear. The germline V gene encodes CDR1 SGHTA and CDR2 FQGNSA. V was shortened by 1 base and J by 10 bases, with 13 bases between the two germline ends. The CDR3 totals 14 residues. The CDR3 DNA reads TGTGCCAGCAGCTTAGGGACTCCCCCAGTAAAACTGTTTTTT. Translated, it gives CASSLGTPPVKLFF.

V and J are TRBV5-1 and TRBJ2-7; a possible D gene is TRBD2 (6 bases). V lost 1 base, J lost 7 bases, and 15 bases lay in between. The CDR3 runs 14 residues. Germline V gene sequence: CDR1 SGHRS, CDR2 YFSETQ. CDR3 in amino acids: CASSLISGSSEQYF. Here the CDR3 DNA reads TGCGCCAGCAGCTTGATTAGCGGCTCCTCGGAGCAGTACTTC.

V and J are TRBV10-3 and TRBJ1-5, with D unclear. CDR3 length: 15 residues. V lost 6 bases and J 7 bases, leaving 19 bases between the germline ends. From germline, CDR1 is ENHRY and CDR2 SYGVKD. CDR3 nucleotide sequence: TGTGCCATCAGCTCCGCCCTTACAACGATCCAGCCCCAGCATTTT. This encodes CAISSALTTIQPQHF.

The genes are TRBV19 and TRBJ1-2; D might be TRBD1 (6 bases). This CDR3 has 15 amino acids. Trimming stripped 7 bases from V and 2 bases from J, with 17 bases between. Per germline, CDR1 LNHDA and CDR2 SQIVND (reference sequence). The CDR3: CASIPLTGPNYGYTF. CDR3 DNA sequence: TGTGCCAGTATCCCTTTGACAGGACCCAACTATGGCTACACCTTC.

The CDR3 sequence: CAISPVPAGGGQYF. As DNA, the CDR3 is TGTGCCATCAGCCCGGTGCCAGCGGGGGGGGGCCAGTACTTC. The chain is built from TRBV10-3 and TRBJ2-5; 10 positions match TRBD2. The CDR3 extends over 14 amino acids. The V segment lost 6 bases and the J segment 10 bases; nucleotides outside the gene matches: 11. CDR1 is ENHRY, CDR2 SYGVKD, per germline.

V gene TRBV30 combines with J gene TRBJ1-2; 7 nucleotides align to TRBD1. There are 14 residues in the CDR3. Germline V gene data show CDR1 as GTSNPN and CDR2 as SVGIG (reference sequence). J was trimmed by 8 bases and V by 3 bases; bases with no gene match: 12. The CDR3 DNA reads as TGTGCCTGGAGAATTAGGGGGCGCGGGGAAGGCTACACCTTC. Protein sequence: CAWRIRGRGEGYTF.

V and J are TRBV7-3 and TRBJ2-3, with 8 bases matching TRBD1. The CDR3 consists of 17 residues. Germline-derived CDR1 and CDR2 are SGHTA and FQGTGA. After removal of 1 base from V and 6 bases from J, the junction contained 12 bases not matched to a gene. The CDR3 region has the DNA TGTGCCAGCAGCTTAAATGGTCCGGACAGGGTTTCGGATACGCAGTATTTT. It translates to CASSLNGPDRVSDTQYF.

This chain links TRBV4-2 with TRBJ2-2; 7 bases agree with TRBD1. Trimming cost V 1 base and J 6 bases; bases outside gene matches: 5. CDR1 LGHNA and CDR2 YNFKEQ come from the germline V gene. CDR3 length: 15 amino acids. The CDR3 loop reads CASSQGDQGAGELFF. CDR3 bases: TGTGCCAGCAGCCAAGGGGACCAGGGGGCCGGGGAGCTGTTTTTT.

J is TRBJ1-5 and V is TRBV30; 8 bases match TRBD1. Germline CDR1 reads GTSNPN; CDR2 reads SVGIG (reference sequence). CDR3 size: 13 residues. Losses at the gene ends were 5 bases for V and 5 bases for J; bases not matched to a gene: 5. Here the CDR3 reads CAWGQGSDQPQHF. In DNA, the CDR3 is TGTGCCTGGGGACAGGGATCGGATCAGCCCCAGCATTTT.

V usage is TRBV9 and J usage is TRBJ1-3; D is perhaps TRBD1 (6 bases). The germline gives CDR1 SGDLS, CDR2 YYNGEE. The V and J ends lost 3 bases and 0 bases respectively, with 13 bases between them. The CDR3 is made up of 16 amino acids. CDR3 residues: CASSARGISSGNTIYF. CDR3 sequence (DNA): TGTGCCAGCAGCGCGAGGGGGATATCCTCTGGAAACACCATATATTTT.

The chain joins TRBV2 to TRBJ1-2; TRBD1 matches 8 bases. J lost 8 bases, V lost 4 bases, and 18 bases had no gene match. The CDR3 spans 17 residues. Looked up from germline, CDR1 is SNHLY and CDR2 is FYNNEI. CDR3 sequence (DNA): TGTGCCAGCAGTGTCGTGGGACAGGCGCTCCAGGGGGGGGGCTACACCTTC. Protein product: CASSVVGQALQGGGYTF.

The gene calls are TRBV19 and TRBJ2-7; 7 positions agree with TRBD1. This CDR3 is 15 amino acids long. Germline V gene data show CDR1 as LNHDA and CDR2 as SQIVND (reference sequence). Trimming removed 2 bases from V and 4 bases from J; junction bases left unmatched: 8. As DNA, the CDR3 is TGTGCCAGTAGTATATCCACGACAGGGTTATACGAGCAGTACTTC. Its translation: CASSISTTGLYEQYF.

The CDR3 reads CASSLDSGSYNEQFF. The CDR3 DNA is TGTGCCAGCAGCTTAGACAGCGGCTCCTACAATGAGCAGTTCTTC. The chain uses TRBV7-8 and TRBJ2-1; a weak D match, TRBD2 (5 bases). The V gene lost 1 base and the J gene lost 0 bases, with 7 bases spanning the gap. CDR1 is SGHVS and CDR2 is FQNEAQ in the germline V gene. CDR3 length: 15 amino acids.

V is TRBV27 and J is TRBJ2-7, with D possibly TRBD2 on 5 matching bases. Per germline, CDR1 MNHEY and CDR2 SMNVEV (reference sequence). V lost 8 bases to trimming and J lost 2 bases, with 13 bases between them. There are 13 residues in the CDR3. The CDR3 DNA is TGTGCCAGCCGCCTGTCGGGGACCTACGAGCAGTACTTC. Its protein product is CASRLSGTYEQYF.

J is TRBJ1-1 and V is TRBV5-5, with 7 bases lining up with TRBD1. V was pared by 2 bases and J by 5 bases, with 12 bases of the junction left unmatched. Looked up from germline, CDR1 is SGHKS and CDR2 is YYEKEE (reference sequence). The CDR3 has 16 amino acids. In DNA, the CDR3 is TGTGCCAGCAGCTTAACGACAGGGTTGGTAAGAACTGAAGCTTTCTTT. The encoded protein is CASSLTTGLVRTEAFF.

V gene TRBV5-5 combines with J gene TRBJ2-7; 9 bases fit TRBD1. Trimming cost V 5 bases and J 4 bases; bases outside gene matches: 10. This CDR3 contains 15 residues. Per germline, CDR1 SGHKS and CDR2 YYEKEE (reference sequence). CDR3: CASSYPGQGLYEQYF. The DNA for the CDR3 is TGTGCCAGCAGTTATCCGGGACAGGGCCTATACGAGCAGTACTTC.

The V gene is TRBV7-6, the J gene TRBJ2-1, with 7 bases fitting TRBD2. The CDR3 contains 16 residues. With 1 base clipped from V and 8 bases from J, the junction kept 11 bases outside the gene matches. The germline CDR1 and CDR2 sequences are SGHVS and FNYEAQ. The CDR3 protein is CASSLGTSAGVDEQFF. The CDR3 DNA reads TGTGCCAGCAGCTTAGGTACTTCCGCGGGGGTAGATGAGCAGTTCTTC.

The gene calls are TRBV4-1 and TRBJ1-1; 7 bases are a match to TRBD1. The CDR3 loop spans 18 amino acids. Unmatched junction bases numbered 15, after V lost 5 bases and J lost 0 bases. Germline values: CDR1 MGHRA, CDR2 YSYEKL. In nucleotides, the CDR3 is TGCGCCAGCAGCGGCCCGTCAGGGGGGCCATTTATGAACACTGAAGCTTTCTTT. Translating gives CASSGPSGGPFMNTEAFF.

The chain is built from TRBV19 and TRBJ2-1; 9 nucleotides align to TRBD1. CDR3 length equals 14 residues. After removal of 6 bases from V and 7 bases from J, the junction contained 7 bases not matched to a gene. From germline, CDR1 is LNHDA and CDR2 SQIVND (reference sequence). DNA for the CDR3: TGTGCCAGTAGCCCGACAGGGGGACCTAATGAGCAGTTCTTC. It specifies CASSPTGGPNEQFF.

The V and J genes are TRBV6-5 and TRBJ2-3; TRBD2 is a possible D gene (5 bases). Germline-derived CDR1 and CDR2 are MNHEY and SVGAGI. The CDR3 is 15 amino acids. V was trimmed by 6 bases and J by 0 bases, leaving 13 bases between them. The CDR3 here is CASSTVGASTDTQYF. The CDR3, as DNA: TGTGCCAGCAGCACTGTGGGAGCTAGCACAGATACGCAGTATTTT.